The 10 T cell receptor beta chains presented below share a single source sample, sequenced in a study of cytomegalovirus exposure and HLA in healthy donors. 13 Jbeta primers and 60 Vbeta primers were used for the PCR. The data were produced by immunoSEQ multiplex PCR, yet TCRdb's version contains in-frame clones alone and is incomplete. Of under 200,000 clones listed, around 78% are singletons. Sequenced input: PBMCs. All receptors come from a middle-aged woman in good health and CMV-seropositive.

The CDR3 bases are TGTGCCAGCAGCTTGGGTGCCCAGCGAAAAGGCTACACCTTC. Amino acid sequence: CASSLGAQRKGYTF. The chain recombines TRBV5-6 with TRBJ1-2; D is uncertain. CDR1 SGHDT and CDR2 YYEEEE come from the germline V gene. The CDR3 runs 14 residues. The V gene lost 0 bases and the J gene lost 8 bases, with 14 bases spanning the gap.

The V call is TRBV6-6, the J call TRBJ2-5, with D possibly TRBD2 on 7 matching bases. CDR3 length: 15 residues. The V end was cut by 7 bases, the J end by 7 bases, with 22 bases between. The germline gives CDR1 MNHNY, CDR2 SVGAGI (reference sequence). CDR3 in amino acids: CASILGGGFVGTQYF. Written as DNA, the CDR3 is TGTGCCAGCATCCTAGGGGGGGGATTTGTTGGGACCCAGTACTTC.

The chain combines TRBV7-3 with TRBJ2-3; TRBD1 is a possible D gene (5 bases). This CDR3 region has 14 residues. CDR1 and CDR2 from the germline V gene are SGHTA and FQGTGA. V was pared by 2 bases and J by 0 bases, with 6 bases between. CDR3 coding DNA: TGTGCCAGCAGCTTAGGGGCTAGCACAGATACGCAGTATTTT. It specifies CASSLGASTDTQYF.

The chain recombines TRBV5-6 with TRBJ2-7, with D tentatively TRBD1 (6 bases). The CDR3 length is 13 residues. V lost 5 bases and J lost 3, with 12 bases in between. Germline V lookup: CDR1 SGHDT, CDR2 YYEEEE. CDR3: CASRSRGHYEQYF. The CDR3, as DNA: TGTGCCAGCAGGTCCAGGGGTCACTACGAGCAGTACTTC.

The chain combines TRBV12-5 with TRBJ1-1; 10 bases line up with TRBD1. The germline V gene has CDR1 LGHNT and CDR2 FRNRAP. V lost 4 bases, J lost 3 bases, and 2 bases stayed unmatched. The CDR3 has 14 residues. This CDR3 is CASGSGQGHTEAFF. The CDR3 nucleotides are TGTGCTAGTGGTTCGGGACAGGGGCACACTGAAGCTTTCTTT.

The chain links TRBV13 to TRBJ2-3; 8 positions agree with TRBD2. V lost 4 bases, J lost 0 bases, and 15 bases stayed unmatched. Germline V gene data show CDR1 as PRHDT and CDR2 as FYEKMQ (reference sequence). The CDR3 runs 19 residues. CDR3 bases: TGTGCCAGCAGCTCCTATACCAGGACTAGCTCAATTAGCACAGATACGCAGTATTTT. Translation gives CASSSYTRTSSISTDTQYF.

This clone was observed a handful of times. The chain recombines TRBV5-6 with TRBJ2-3; D is possibly TRBD2 (6 bases). The CDR3 has 15 residues. The V end was cut by 0 bases, the J end by 4 bases, with 12 bases between. CDR1 is SGHDT, CDR2 YYEEEE, per germline. This CDR3 is CASSLGLVFPDTQYF. The CDR3 DNA sequence: TGTGCCAGCAGCTTGGGACTAGTTTTCCCAGATACGCAGTATTTT.

The rearrangement uses TRBV5-1 and TRBJ2-3, with 8 positions matching TRBD2. The CDR3 runs 16 residues. Germline V gene lookup returns CDR1 SGHRS and CDR2 YFSETQ. The J segment lost 6 bases and the V segment lost 0 bases, leaving 9 bases of the junction unmatched. DNA for the CDR3: TGCGCCAGCAGCTTGGCCCATGCGGGGGGCGGGGATACGCAGTATTTT. The encoded protein is CASSLAHAGGGDTQYF.

This chain uses TRBV7-9 with TRBJ1-2; the D is unclear. Trimming cost V 2 bases and J 4 bases, with 8 bases left between them. Germline lookup yields CDR1 SEHNR and CDR2 FQNEAQ (reference sequence). This CDR3 has 13 residues. Here the CDR3 reads CASSLPQSYGYTF. Written as DNA, the CDR3 is TGTGCCAGCAGCTTACCACAGTCCTATGGCTACACCTTC.

V is TRBV30 and J is TRBJ1-2, with TRBD1 matching over 10 bases. Per the germline V gene, CDR1 is GTSNPN and CDR2 is SVGIG (reference sequence). The J segment lost 5 bases and the V segment lost 2 bases, leaving 2 bases of the junction unmatched. The CDR3 totals 13 residues. The CDR3 protein is CAWSSDRGYGYTF. In nucleotides, the CDR3 is TGTGCCTGGAGTTCGGACAGGGGGTATGGCTACACCTTC.